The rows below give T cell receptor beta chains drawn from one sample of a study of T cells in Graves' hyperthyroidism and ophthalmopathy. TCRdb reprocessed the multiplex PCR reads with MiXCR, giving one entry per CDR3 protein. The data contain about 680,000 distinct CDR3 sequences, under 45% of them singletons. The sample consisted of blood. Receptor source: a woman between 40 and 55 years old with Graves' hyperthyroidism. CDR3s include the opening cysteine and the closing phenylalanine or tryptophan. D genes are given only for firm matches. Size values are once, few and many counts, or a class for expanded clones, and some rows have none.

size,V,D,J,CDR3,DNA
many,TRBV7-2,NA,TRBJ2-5,CASSHESGEETQYF,TGTGCCAGCAGCCATGAATCGGGGGAGGAGACCCAGTACTTC
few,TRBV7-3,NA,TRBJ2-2,CASSLGLGINTGELFF,TGTGCCAGCAGCTTAGGATTGGGAATTAACACCGGGGAGCTGTTTTTT
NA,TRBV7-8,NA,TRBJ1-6,CASSGGGNQPLHF,TGTGCCAGCAGCGGGGGAGGGAATCAGCCCCTCCACTTT
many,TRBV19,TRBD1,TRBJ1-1,CASSPTHQQGPSEAFF,TGTGCCAGTAGTCCGACCCACCAACAGGGGCCAAGTGAAGCTTTCTTT
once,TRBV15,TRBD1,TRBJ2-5,CATSSAGTGGTQYF,TGTGCCACCAGCAGTGCCGGGACAGGGGGGACCCAGTACTTC
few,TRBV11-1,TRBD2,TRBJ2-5,CASSSWGLAAQETQYF,TGTGCCAGCAGCTCCTGGGGACTAGCGGCCCAAGAGACCCAGTACTTC
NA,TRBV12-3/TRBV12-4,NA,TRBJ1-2,CASRKWGRGDGYTF,TGTGCCAGCAGGAAATGGGGCAGGGGAGATGGCTACACCTTC
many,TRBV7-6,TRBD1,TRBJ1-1,CASSLVQGAEAFF,TGTGCCAGCAGCTTAGTTCAGGGGGCTGAAGCTTTCTTT
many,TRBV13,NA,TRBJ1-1,CASSPARSNTEAFF,TGTGCCAGCAGCCCGGCCCGATCGAACACTGAAGCTTTCTTT
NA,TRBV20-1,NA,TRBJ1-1,CSHPAVMNTEAFF,TGCAGCCACCCCGCAGTCATGAACACTGAAGCTTTCTTT
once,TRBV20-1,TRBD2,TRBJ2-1,CSATSSGPYNEQFF,TGCAGTGCTACTTCTAGCGGACCGTACAATGAGCAGTTCTTC
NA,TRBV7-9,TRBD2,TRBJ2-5,CASSSPGLAGKTVETQYF,TGTGCCAGCAGCTCCCCGGGACTAGCGGGAAAAACGGTGGAGACCCAGTACTTC
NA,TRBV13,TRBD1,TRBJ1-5,CASSYFSWRDRAVGNQPQHF,TGTGCCAGCAGTTACTTCTCCTGGAGGGACAGGGCTGTTGGCAATCAGCCCCAGCATTTT
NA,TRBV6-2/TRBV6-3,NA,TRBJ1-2,CASSIGINYGYTF,TGTGCCAGCAGTATCGGGATTAACTATGGCTACACCTTC
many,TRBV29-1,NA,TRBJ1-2,CSVEGTVYGYTF,TGCAGCGTTGAAGGGACAGTCTATGGCTACACCTTC
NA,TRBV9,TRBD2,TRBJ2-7,CASSVPGLADNEQYF,TGTGCCAGCAGCGTGCCGGGACTAGCGGACAATGAGCAGTACTTC
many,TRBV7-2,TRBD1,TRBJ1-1,CASSPRTGENTEAFF,TGTGCCAGCAGCCCCCGGACAGGAGAGAACACTGAAGCTTTCTTT
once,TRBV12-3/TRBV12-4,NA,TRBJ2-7,CASSFGGAANYEQYF,TGTGCCAGCAGTTTTGGGGGGGCGGCTAACTACGAGCAGTACTTC
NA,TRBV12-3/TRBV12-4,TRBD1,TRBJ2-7,CASSSTGLGPSEQYF,TGTGCCAGCAGTTCGACAGGGTTGGGGCCCTCGGAGCAGTACTTC
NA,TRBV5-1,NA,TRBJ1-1,CASSGDRLKSNTEAFF,TGTGCCAGCAGCGGAGACCGACTCAAATCGAACACTGAAGCTTTCTTT
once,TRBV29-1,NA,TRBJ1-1,CSYGVNTEAFF,TGCAGTTACGGCGTCAACACTGAAGCTTTCTTT
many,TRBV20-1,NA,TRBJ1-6,CSAGGGTFNSPLHF,TGCAGTGCTGGAGGGGGGACGTTTAATTCACCCCTCCACTTT
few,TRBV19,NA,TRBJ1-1,CASSTGPGGNTEAFF,TGTGCCAGTAGTACGGGGCCGGGGGGGAACACTGAAGCTTTCTTT
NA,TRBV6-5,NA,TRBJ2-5,CASRSPLSTQETQYF,TGTGCCAGCAGGTCCCCCCTGAGTACCCAAGAGACCCAGTACTTC
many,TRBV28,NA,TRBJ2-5,CASSAPETQYF,TGTGCCAGCAGTGCCCCCGAGACCCAGTACTTC
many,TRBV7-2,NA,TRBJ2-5,CASSLDLGEAETQYF,TGTGCCAGCAGCTTAGATTTAGGGGAAGCGGAGACCCAGTACTTC
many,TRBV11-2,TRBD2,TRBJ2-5,CASSPPSLAGEETQYF,TGTGCCAGCAGCCCACCTTCGCTAGCGGGAGAAGAGACCCAGTACTTC
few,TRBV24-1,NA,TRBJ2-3,CATIGGAKDTQYF,TGTGCCACCATCGGCGGGGCCAAAGATACGCAGTATTTT
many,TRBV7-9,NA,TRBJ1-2,CASSLADSPNDGYTF,TGTGCCAGCAGCTTAGCGGACAGCCCGAACGATGGCTACACCTTC
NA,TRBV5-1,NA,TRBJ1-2,CASSESTGGWGYGYTF,TGCGCCAGCAGCGAAAGTACAGGAGGTTGGGGCTATGGCTACACCTTC
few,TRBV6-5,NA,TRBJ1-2,CASNRDSWDYGYTF,TGTGCCAGCAACAGGGACTCTTGGGACTATGGCTACACCTTC
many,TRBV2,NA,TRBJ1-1,CASSGTSDTEAFF,TGTGCCAGCAGTGGGACATCGGACACTGAAGCTTTCTTT
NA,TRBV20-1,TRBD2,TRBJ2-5,CSATPGTSVPNPETQYF,TGCAGTGCTACGCCCGGGACTAGCGTCCCAAATCCGGAGACCCAGTACTTC
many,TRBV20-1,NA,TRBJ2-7,CSAGRTGIYEQYF,TGCAGTGCGGGCCGAACTGGGATCTACGAGCAGTACTTC
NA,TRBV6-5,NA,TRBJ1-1,CASSRPGYTEAFF,TGTGCCAGCAGCCGTCCCGGGTACACTGAAGCTTTCTTT
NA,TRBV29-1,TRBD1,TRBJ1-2,CSVGASGGSAGYTF,TGCAGCGTCGGGGCCTCAGGGGGCTCGGCTGGCTACACCTTC
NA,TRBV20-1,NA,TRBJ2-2,CSAPKTGELFF,TGCAGTGCGCCTAAAACCGGGGAGCTGTTTTTT